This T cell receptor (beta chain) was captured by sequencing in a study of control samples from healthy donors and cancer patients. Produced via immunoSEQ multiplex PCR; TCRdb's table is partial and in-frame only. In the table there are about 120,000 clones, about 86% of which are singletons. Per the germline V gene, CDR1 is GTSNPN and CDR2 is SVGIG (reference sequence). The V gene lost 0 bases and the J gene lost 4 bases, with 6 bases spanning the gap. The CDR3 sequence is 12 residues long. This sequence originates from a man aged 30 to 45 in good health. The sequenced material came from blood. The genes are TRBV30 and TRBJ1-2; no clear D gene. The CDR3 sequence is CAWSVGVYGYTF. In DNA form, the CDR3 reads TGTGCCTGGAGTGTAGGAGTCTATGGCTACACCTTC. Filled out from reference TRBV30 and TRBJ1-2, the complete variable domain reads SQTIHQWPATLVQPVGSPLSLECTVEGTSNPNLYWYRQAAGRGLQLLFYSVGIGQISSEVPQNLSASRPQDRQFILSSKKLLLSDSGFYLCAWSVGVYGYTFGSGTRLTVV.